The clone carrying this T cell receptor beta chain was seen at least ten times. This sample was included in a study of glioma-infiltrating T cells. The iRepertoire nested amplicon-rescue multiplex PCR amplified TCR alpha and beta CDR3s from RNA. TCRdb reprocessed the multiplex PCR reads via MiXCR and lists one record per CDR3 protein. The data show 100,000 to 150,000 distinct CDR3 sequences, under 25% seen once. The ends lost 4 bases at V and 3 bases at J; junction bases unmatched: 5. Germline lookup yields CDR1 DFQATT and CDR2 SNEGSKA (reference sequence). This CDR3 has 14 residues. The chain carries TRBV20-1 and TRBJ2-1, with 8 bases that match TRBD1. The sample consisted of glioma tissue, nonneoplastic brain tissue, or PBMCs (not recorded which). The source is a human donor with low-grade glioma or glioblastoma, undergoing nonglioma brain surgery, or in good health (not recorded which). CDR3 region: CSATDRGSYNEQFF. The CDR3 nucleotides read TGCAGTGCTACCGACAGGGGAAGCTACAATGAGCAGTTCTTC.